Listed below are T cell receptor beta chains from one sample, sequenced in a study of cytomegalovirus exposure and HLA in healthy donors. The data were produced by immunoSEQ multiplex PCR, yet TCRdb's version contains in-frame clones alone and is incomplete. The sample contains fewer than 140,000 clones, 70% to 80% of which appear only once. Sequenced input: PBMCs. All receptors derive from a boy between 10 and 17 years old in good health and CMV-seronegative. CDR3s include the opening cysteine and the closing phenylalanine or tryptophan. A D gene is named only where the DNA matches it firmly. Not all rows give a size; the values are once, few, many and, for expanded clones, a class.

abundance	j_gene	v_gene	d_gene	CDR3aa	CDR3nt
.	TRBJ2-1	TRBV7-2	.	CASSLVEGAIVEQFF	TGTGCCAGCAGCTTAGTAGAGGGAGCGATCGTTGAGCAGTTCTTC
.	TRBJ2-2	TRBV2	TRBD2	CASSGTSDPGELFF	TGTGCCAGCAGTGGGACTAGCGATCCCGGGGAGCTGTTTTTT
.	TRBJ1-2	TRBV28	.	CASSPFPRSGPNYGYTF	TGTGCCAGCAGTCCTTTCCCCCGTAGTGGGCCGAACTATGGCTACACCTTC
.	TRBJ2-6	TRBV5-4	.	CASSFGGRSSGANVLTF	TGTGCCAGCAGCTTTGGGGGGAGGTCGTCTGGGGCCAACGTCCTGACTTTC
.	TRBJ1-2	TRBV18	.	CASSPPGERRDYGYTF	TGTGCCAGCTCACCACCGGGAGAGAGGAGAGACTATGGCTACACCTTC
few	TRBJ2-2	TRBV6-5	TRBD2	CASRVLAGGELFF	TGTGCCAGCAGGGTATTAGCGGGCGGGGAGCTGTTTTTT
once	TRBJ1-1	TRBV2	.	CASSRTSGDTEAFF	TGTGCCAGCAGTAGGACCTCCGGGGACACTGAAGCTTTCTTT
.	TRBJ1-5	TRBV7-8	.	CASRSPNRPQHF	TGTGCCAGCAGGAGTCCCAATCGGCCCCAGCATTTT
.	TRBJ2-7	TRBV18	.	CASSPGRGDSYEQYF	TGTGCCAGCTCACCAGGGAGGGGGGACTCCTACGAGCAGTACTTC
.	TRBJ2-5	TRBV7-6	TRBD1	CASTETTGVQETQYF	TGTGCCAGCACCGAAACGACAGGGGTCCAAGAGACCCAGTACTTC
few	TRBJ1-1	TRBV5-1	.	CASSYRPHRVQAFF	TGCGCCAGCAGCTACCGACCCCACAGGGTTCAAGCTTTCTTT
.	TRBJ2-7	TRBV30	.	CAWSVQEQYF	TGTGCCTGGAGTGTACAAGAGCAGTACTTC
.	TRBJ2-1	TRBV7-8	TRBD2	CASSPGGQLNEQFF	TGTGCCAGCAGCCCGGGGGGGCAGTTAAATGAGCAGTTCTTC
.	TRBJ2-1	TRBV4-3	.	CASSQSSESYNEQFF	TGCGCCAGCAGCCAATCTAGCGAATCCTACAATGAGCAGTTCTTC
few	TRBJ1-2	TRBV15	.	CATSRDWGGDYGYTF	TGTGCCACCAGCAGAGATTGGGGAGGGGACTACGGCTACACCTTC
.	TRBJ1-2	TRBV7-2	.	CASSSHYRDYGYTF	TGTGCCAGCAGCTCTCACTACAGGGACTATGGCTACACCTTC
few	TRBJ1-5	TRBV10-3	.	CAIRERGGPQHF	TGTGCCATCAGGGAGCGCGGGGGGCCCCAGCATTTT
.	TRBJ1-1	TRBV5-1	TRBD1	CASSSDRVRSGGNTEAFF	TGCGCCAGCAGCTCCGACAGGGTTCGGTCCGGTGGGAACACTGAAGCTTTCTTT
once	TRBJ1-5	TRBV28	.	CASSPPQSNQPQHF	TGTGCCAGCAGCCCCCCCCAGAGCAATCAGCCCCAGCATTTT
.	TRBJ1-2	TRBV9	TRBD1	CASSVAIHRGYVNYGYTF	TGTGCCAGCAGCGTAGCTATTCACAGGGGGTATGTTAACTATGGCTACACCTTC
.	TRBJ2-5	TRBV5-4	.	CASSLQGWGYQETQYF	TGTGCCAGCAGCCTGCAGGGGTGGGGGTACCAAGAGACCCAGTACTTC
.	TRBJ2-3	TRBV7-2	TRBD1	CASSWGQPRADTQYF	TGTGCCAGCAGCTGGGGACAGCCCAGGGCAGATACGCAGTATTTT
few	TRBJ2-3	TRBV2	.	CASSYTRGFGTDTQYF	TGTGCCAGCAGCTACACCAGGGGTTTCGGCACAGATACGCAGTATTTT